A selection of T cell receptor beta chains follows, all from one sample in a study of blood T cell repertoires in COVID-19. Method: immunoSEQ multiplex PCR; TCRdb's copy keeps in-frame clones and lacks some. The table records 65,000 or so clones, around 90% of them present only once. Sequenced material: peripheral blood. These receptors were taken from a man in his fifties or sixties with acute or convalescent COVID-19. Both conserved end residues are part of each CDR3. A D gene is named only where the DNA matches it firmly. The listing skips clone size in some rows; elsewhere it reads once, few, many or a size class.

-,TRBD1,TRBV6-6,TRBJ1-2,CASSYAQGSLIYGYTF,TGTGCCAGCAGTTACGCACAGGGGTCCCTCATCTATGGCTACACCTTC
-,-,TRBV27,TRBJ1-3,CASSLGRAGNTIYF,TGTGCCAGCAGTTTAGGGAGGGCAGGAAACACCATATATTTT
-,TRBD1,TRBV30,TRBJ2-7,CAWSPPDRASGEQYF,TGTGCCTGGAGTCCCCCGGACAGGGCTTCGGGGGAGCAGTACTTC
once,-,TRBV29-1,TRBJ1-2,CSVEVLPRDGYTF,TGCAGCGTTGAAGTTCTACCCCGGGATGGCTACACCTTC
few,-,TRBV10-1,TRBJ1-1,CASKASSGDTEAFF,TGCGCCAGCAAAGCTTCATCAGGGGACACTGAAGCTTTCTTT
once,TRBD1,TRBV2,TRBJ1-4,CASSQTGVNEKLFF,TGTGCCAGCAGCCAGACAGGGGTCAATGAAAAACTGTTTTTT
-,TRBD1,TRBV30,TRBJ1-2,CAWSTGEANYGYTF,TGTGCCTGGAGTACAGGGGAGGCTAACTATGGCTACACCTTC
-,-,TRBV4-1,TRBJ1-2,CASSQDLSGYTF,TGCGCCAGCAGCCAAGATTTATCGGGCTACACCTTC
few,TRBD1,TRBV5-1,TRBJ1-5,CASSQGQGTQPQHF,TGCGCCAGCAGCCAGGGACAGGGCACCCAGCCCCAGCATTTT
-,-,TRBV15,TRBJ1-6,CATSRYRESSYNSPLHF,TGTGCCACCAGCAGATACAGGGAAAGCTCCTATAATTCACCCCTCCACTTT
-,-,TRBV19,TRBJ1-2,CASSIKGDIEGYTF,TGTGCCAGTAGTATAAAAGGGGATATCGAGGGCTACACCTTC
-,-,TRBV3-1/TRBV3-2,TRBJ2-3,CASSQGSKSYTQYF,TGTGCCAGCAGCCAAGGAAGCAAGAGCTATACGCAGTATTTT
-,TRBD1,TRBV4-2,TRBJ1-4,CASSQAKGTAKNEKLFF,TGTGCCAGCAGCCAAGCGAAGGGGACAGCGAAAAATGAAAAACTGTTTTTT
-,TRBD1,TRBV2,TRBJ1-2,CASISRTGGYTF,TGTGCCAGCATCTCTAGGACAGGAGGCTACACCTTC
few,-,TRBV3-1/TRBV3-2,TRBJ1-2,CASSPTGRNGYTF,TGTGCCAGCAGCCCCACAGGGCGGAATGGCTACACCTTC
-,-,TRBV7-2,TRBJ1-2,CASSSFNYGYTF,TGTGCCAGCAGCTCCTTTAACTATGGCTACACCTTC
-,-,TRBV9,TRBJ2-1,CASSVDGGSYNEQFF,TGTGCCAGCAGCGTAGACGGGGGCTCCTACAATGAGCAGTTCTTC
-,TRBD1,TRBV5-1,TRBJ2-1,CASSSSTGFSYNEQFF,TGCGCCAGCAGCTCCTCGACAGGGTTCTCCTACAATGAGCAGTTCTTC
-,-,TRBV9,TRBJ1-5,CASSVADYSNQPQHF,TGTGCCAGCAGCGTAGCAGACTATAGCAATCAGCCCCAGCATTTT
-,TRBD1,TRBV6-5,TRBJ1-1,CASRPGQLNTEAFF,TGTGCCAGCAGGCCGGGACAGCTGAACACTGAAGCTTTCTTT
-,TRBD2,TRBV4-2,TRBJ2-7,CASSQEGLTYEQYF,TGTGCCAGCAGCCAAGAGGGACTAACGTACGAGCAGTACTTC